A single TCR beta chain is shown here with its context. The clone's antigen remains unknown. Base qualities are not provided; no much larger clone lies one nucleotide away. The library was prepared using the immunoSEQ multiplex PCR assay. For most patients, genomic DNA was isolated using the Qiagen DNeasy Blood and Tissue Kit and was shipped frozen to Adaptive Biotechnologies for TCR sequencing. Adaptive Biotechnologies carried out high-throughput TCR-beta CDR3 sequencing of genomic DNA for most patients. As for the authors' bioinformatics: TCR sequencing data for over 15 patients were retrieved from Adaptive's ImmunoSEQ software; a few other patients were processed with MiXCR and VDJtools. To correct CD4 versus CD8 sorting errors, sequences present in both subsets at a frequency ratio below 5:1 were removed. Because the origin of CDR3 nucleotide sequences shared between donor and recipient could not be assigned, those sequences were removed. Alloreactive clones required at least 2-fold expansion over unstimulated cells and minimum CFSE-low frequency of 0.002% (template counts) or 0.001% (read counts). Mappable clones were those detected in sequenced pre-transplant spleen, lymph node, or MLR CFSE-low populations of the donor or recipient. Cumulative frequency of alloreactive clones was calculated as a percentage of all sequences weighted by copy number. Imported from immuneACCESS, the table was reduced by TCRdb to in-frame sequences with V and J called. These copies leave out some clones; in studies compared against another copy, an unresolved V gene accounts for under half, and the cause of the remainder is not known. Clone size and the V and J calls come from that table; the DNA yielded D and trimming. The sample includes approximately 89,000 clones, with around 90% observed a single time. The ten largest clones capture 0.15% to 0.2% of the sample.

The data are from a study of graft-versus-host responses after intestinal transplantation (dated by TCRdb to the early 2020s). For the study in its entirety: The transplants that recipients got were multivisceral, liver-intestinal, or isolated intestinal. To identify alloreactive clones, pre-transplant mixed lymphocyte reaction products were sequenced and compared with unstimulated pre-transplant donor and recipient T cells. Donor T cell macrochimerism was defined as a peak of at least 4% donor T cells among recipient peripheral blood mononuclear cells. A cohort of roughly 25 intestinal transplant recipients, including one retransplant, was enrolled, and a few patients lacking pretransplant specimens were excluded. After intestinal transplantation, graft-versus-host and host-versus-graft alloreactive T cell clones in the graft, circulation and bone marrow were tracked using bulk TCR-beta CDR3 sequencing. All recipients received anti-thymocyte globulin induction followed by maintenance tacrolimus and steroids for about three years. Rather than being sequenced by the commercial service, samples from three later patients were sequenced in-house on an Illumina MiSeq and processed with MiXCR.

V is pruned by 6 bases and J by 4 bases, leaving 13 bases of the junction without a gene match. As encoded in the germline V gene, CDR1 is MGHRA while CDR2 is YSYEKL. CDR3 length: 17 amino acids, cysteine to phenylalanine. CDR3 DNA is the only sequence kept; it has 51 bases, read in frame from the first base. Read against the paper, the sample's time point label means: cells obtained before transplantation from donor or recipient. CD3+CD4+ and CD3+CD8+ populations were FACS-sorted from unstimulated pre-transplant donor and recipient cells taken from spleen or lymph nodes. What the authors observed across the whole study: GvH clones were detected in recipient bone marrow, and some appeared earlier in ileal mucosa or blood, consistent with an intestinal mucosal origin. Peak levels of circulating GvH clones were associated with declines in HvG clones early after transplant. The conclusions were limited by the relatively low number and heterogeneity of the intestinal transplant patients. Patients with donor T cell macrochimerism had high GvH to HvG T cell clonal ratios in their allografts.

The V and J segments used are TRBV4-1 and TRBJ2-1, and 9 bases in between align with TRBD2. The material was unstimulated CD4+ T cells sorted from spleen or lymph node cells, obtained before intestinal transplant. The receptor's source is a human donor who received an intestinal transplant. Here the CDR3 is given as CASRLHTGTSRYNEQFF. The DNA is as follows: TGCGCCAGCAGACTGCATACCGGGACTAGCAGATACAATGAGCAGTTCTTC.